These T cell receptor beta chains were read from a single sample in a study of blood T cell repertoires in COVID-19. Sequencing used immunoSEQ multiplex PCR; TCRdb keeps in-frame clones, though not all of them. Of roughly 62,000 clones in the sample, 70% to 90% were seen once. The sample was peripheral blood. These receptors all come from a human donor with active COVID-19. The donor label of this sample is uncertain. The CDR3 runs from the conserved cysteine through the conserved F or W. A D gene is named only where the DNA matches it firmly. Clone size is stated in some rows and not others, as once, few, many or a class when expanded.

clone size	V gene	J gene	D gene	CDR3 protein	CDR3 DNA
NA	TRBV19	TRBJ1-6	NA	CASRGSEAPLHF	TGTGCCAGTAGGGGGAGCGAGGCACCCCTCCACTTT
NA	TRBV14	TRBJ1-1	NA	CASERLSGDLTEAFF	TGTGCCAGCGAGCGGTTATCAGGGGATCTCACTGAAGCTTTCTTT
NA	TRBV11-1	TRBJ2-2	TRBD2	CASSAGLASTGELFF	TGTGCCAGCAGCGCAGGACTAGCGAGCACCGGGGAGCTGTTTTTT
NA	TRBV10-3	TRBJ1-2	NA	CAISDNQDGYTF	TGTGCCATCAGTGATAATCAGGATGGCTACACCTTC
NA	TRBV7-3	TRBJ2-7	NA	CASSLIGGQSYEQYF	TGTGCCAGCAGCTTAATTGGAGGTCAGAGCTACGAGCAGTACTTC
NA	TRBV7-6	TRBJ2-3	TRBD2	CASSPQGLASSADTQYF	TGTGCCAGCAGCCCACAGGGACTAGCGTCCAGTGCGGATACGCAGTATTTT
NA	TRBV7-3	TRBJ2-3	TRBD1	CASSFSQGADTQYF	TGTGCCAGCAGCTTCTCACAGGGGGCAGATACGCAGTATTTT
NA	TRBV7-9	TRBJ2-5	TRBD1	CASSPRQGGETQYF	TGTGCCAGCAGCCCTCGACAGGGTGGAGAGACCCAGTACTTC
NA	TRBV2	TRBJ2-2	NA	CASSYTSNTGELFF	TGTGCCAGCTCCTATACCTCGAACACCGGGGAGCTGTTTTTT
NA	TRBV27	TRBJ2-6	NA	CASSLFSSGANVLTF	TGTGCCAGCAGCCTGTTCTCCTCTGGGGCCAACGTCCTGACTTTC
NA	TRBV5-1	TRBJ2-7	NA	CASRRQNSYEQYF	TGCGCCAGCAGAAGACAGAACTCCTACGAGCAGTACTTC
NA	TRBV7-8	TRBJ2-7	TRBD1	CASSWNWGTGAYEQYF	TGTGCCAGCAGCTGGAACTGGGGGACAGGGGCCTACGAGCAGTACTTC
NA	TRBV12-3/TRBV12-4	TRBJ1-2	TRBD1	CASSRDRGYGYTF	TGTGCCAGCAGCCGGGACAGGGGCTATGGCTACACCTTC
NA	TRBV5-1	TRBJ2-3	NA	CASSLVPGIDTQYF	TGCGCCAGCAGCTTGGTCCCGGGGATTGATACGCAGTATTTT
NA	TRBV4-2	TRBJ1-1	NA	CASSQAGLGDTEAFF	TGTGCCAGCAGCCAAGCAGGGTTGGGCGACACTGAAGCTTTCTTT
NA	TRBV14	TRBJ2-1	NA	CASSQGYERGNEQFF	TGTGCCAGCAGCCAAGGATATGAAAGGGGGAATGAGCAGTTCTTC
NA	TRBV7-3	TRBJ2-1	TRBD2	CASSLNLAGGNEQFF	TGTGCCAGCAGCTTAAACCTAGCGGGGGGGAATGAGCAGTTCTTC
few	TRBV9	TRBJ2-7	TRBD2	CASSVAWDYNAEQYF	TGTGCCAGCAGCGTAGCCTGGGACTACAATGCCGAGCAGTACTTC
NA	TRBV28	TRBJ1-1	NA	CASSLLAGNTEAFF	TGTGCCAGCAGTTTATTAGCGGGAAACACTGAAGCTTTCTTT
once	TRBV5-1	TRBJ1-2	NA	CASSLGQEKYGYTF	TGCGCCAGCAGCTTGGGACAGGAGAAATATGGCTACACCTTC
NA	TRBV19	TRBJ2-7	NA	CASSPRQPYEQYF	TGTGCCAGTAGTCCCCGACAGCCTTACGAGCAGTACTTC
NA	TRBV6-5	TRBJ2-7	TRBD1	CASKVGQGTYEQYF	TGTGCCTCCAAGGTGGGACAGGGGACCTACGAGCAGTACTTC
NA	TRBV5-5	TRBJ2-7	TRBD1	CASSVAQGVSYEQYF	TGTGCCAGCAGCGTGGCTCAGGGGGTCTCCTACGAGCAGTACTTC
NA	TRBV7-2	TRBJ2-7	TRBD2	CASSWEWREYNYEQYF	TGTGCCAGCAGCTGGGAGTGGCGGGAGTACAACTACGAGCAGTACTTC
NA	TRBV4-3	TRBJ2-3	NA	CASSQAIGADTQYF	TGCGCCAGCAGCCAGGCAATCGGGGCAGATACGCAGTATTTT
NA	TRBV14	TRBJ1-5	NA	CASKRDIHDNQPQHF	TGTGCCAGCAAAAGAGACATACACGACAATCAGCCCCAGCATTTT
NA	TRBV24-1	TRBJ2-1	TRBD2	CATSDHGLAGGNEQFF	TGTGCCACCAGTGACCACGGACTAGCGGGGGGCAATGAGCAGTTCTTC
NA	TRBV18	TRBJ2-2	TRBD2	CASSPPLAGGAGELFF	TGTGCCAGCTCACCACCACTAGCGGGGGGGGCCGGGGAGCTGTTTTTT
NA	TRBV25-1	TRBJ2-7	NA	CASSPGITGEQYF	TGTGCCAGCAGCCCCGGGATAACGGGGGAGCAGTACTTC
NA	TRBV5-6	TRBJ1-5	NA	CASSSFRAAALDQPQHF	TGTGCCAGCAGCTCGTTCAGGGCTGCGGCCTTGGATCAGCCCCAGCATTTT
NA	TRBV7-3	TRBJ2-5	NA	CASSLGGFETQYF	TGTGCCAGCAGCTTAGGGGGGTTCGAGACCCAGTACTTC
NA	TRBV29-1	TRBJ1-2	TRBD1	CSVLPGQGYYGYTF	TGCAGCGTCTTACCGGGACAGGGGTACTATGGCTACACCTTC
NA	TRBV15	TRBJ2-5	NA	CATSRDPPRISAGETQYF	TGTGCCACCAGCAGAGATCCCCCGCGTATATCCGCAGGGGAGACCCAGTACTTC
NA	TRBV6-5	TRBJ2-7	NA	CASSQNRDSWYEQYF	TGTGCCAGCAGCCAAAACCGGGACTCTTGGTACGAGCAGTACTTC
NA	TRBV29-1	TRBJ2-7	NA	CSVEGGTPYEQYF	TGCAGCGTTGAAGGAGGGACACCCTACGAGCAGTACTTC
NA	TRBV10-3	TRBJ1-1	NA	CAISLAGNTEAFF	TGTGCCATCAGTCTCGCAGGGAACACTGAAGCTTTCTTT
NA	TRBV19	TRBJ2-3	TRBD2	CASSTGTSGGSGTDTQYF	TGTGCCAGTAGTACCGGGACTAGCGGGGGGTCGGGCACAGATACGCAGTATTTT
NA	TRBV6-1	TRBJ1-1	TRBD1	CASSGDRGAASTEAFF	TGTGCCAGCAGTGGAGACAGGGGGGCGGCGAGCACTGAAGCTTTCTTT
NA	TRBV19	TRBJ2-2	TRBD2	CASSTSGRVNTGELFF	TGTGCCAGTAGTACTAGCGGGAGGGTTAACACCGGGGAGCTGTTTTTT
NA	TRBV11-2	TRBJ2-1	TRBD1	CASSIDRVGEQFF	TGTGCCAGCAGCATTGACAGGGTGGGTGAGCAGTTCTTC
NA	TRBV19	TRBJ2-3	TRBD1	CASSILTGARADTQYF	TGTGCCAGTAGTATCCTGACAGGGGCGCGGGCAGATACGCAGTATTTT
NA	TRBV10-3	TRBJ2-7	TRBD2	CAISEQASGRAGGEQYF	TGTGCCATCAGTGAGCAGGCTAGCGGGAGGGCTGGAGGCGAGCAGTACTTC
NA	TRBV27	TRBJ1-1	NA	CASSRTGRAEAFF	TGTGCCAGCAGTCGTACAGGGAGAGCTGAAGCTTTCTTT
NA	TRBV6-6	TRBJ2-7	NA	CASSYSQGPSYEQYF	TGTGCCAGCAGTTACTCCCAGGGTCCCTCCTACGAGCAGTACTTC
NA	TRBV11-3	TRBJ1-1	NA	CASSLIKGRTEAFF	TGTGCCAGCAGCTTAATAAAGGGGAGGACTGAAGCTTTCTTT
NA	TRBV28	TRBJ2-1	TRBD1	CASSSDRTGGRHEQFF	TGTGCCAGCAGTTCCGATCGGACAGGGGGGAGGCATGAGCAGTTCTTC
NA	TRBV9	TRBJ1-2	TRBD1	CASSVTGNYGYTF	TGTGCCAGCAGCGTGACAGGGAACTATGGCTACACCTTC
NA	TRBV5-1	TRBJ2-1	TRBD1	CASSPEGQAGGEQFF	TGCGCCAGCAGCCCAGAGGGACAGGCTGGTGGTGAGCAGTTCTTC
NA	TRBV5-8	TRBJ2-3	NA	CASSPTGEVTDTQYF	TGTGCCAGCAGCCCCACAGGGGAGGTCACAGATACGCAGTATTTT
NA	TRBV5-1	TRBJ1-2	NA	CASSLARYGYTF	TGCGCCAGCAGCTTGGCCAGATATGGCTACACCTTC
NA	TRBV10-1	TRBJ2-1	TRBD2	CASSESRRAGVNNEQFF	TGCGCCAGCAGTGAGTCAAGGCGAGCGGGGGTTAACAATGAGCAGTTCTTC
few	TRBV27	TRBJ2-1	TRBD2	CASSFRHRGLAGVDNEQFF	TGTGCCAGCAGTTTTCGTCATCGTGGACTAGCGGGAGTAGACAATGAGCAGTTCTTC
few	TRBV3-1/TRBV3-2	TRBJ1-2	NA	CASSQGGGAGYGYTF	TGTGCCAGCAGCCAAGGGGGAGGGGCTGGCTATGGCTACACCTTC
NA	TRBV10-3	TRBJ1-3	TRBD1	CAISDAQGAGNTIYF	TGTGCCATCAGTGACGCACAGGGGGCCGGAAACACCATATATTTT
NA	TRBV7-9	TRBJ2-5	NA	CASSLFRADETQYF	TGTGCCAGCAGCTTATTCAGGGCTGACGAGACCCAGTACTTC
NA	TRBV7-9	TRBJ1-4	NA	CASSQRGGNEKLFF	TGTGCCAGCAGCCAAAGGGGCGGAAATGAAAAACTGTTTTTT
NA	TRBV28	TRBJ2-7	TRBD2	CASSASVVRTSGYYEQYF	TGTGCCAGCAGCGCCTCCGTAGTTAGGACTAGCGGATACTACGAGCAGTACTTC
NA	TRBV3-1/TRBV3-2	TRBJ2-2	TRBD2	CASSQDRLAGVRRGAGELFF	TGTGCCAGCAGCCAAGATCGACTAGCGGGAGTAAGAAGGGGAGCCGGGGAGCTGTTTTTT
NA	TRBV2	TRBJ2-7	NA	CAGRSSSYEQYF	TGTGCCGGCAGGTCCAGCTCCTACGAGCAGTACTTC